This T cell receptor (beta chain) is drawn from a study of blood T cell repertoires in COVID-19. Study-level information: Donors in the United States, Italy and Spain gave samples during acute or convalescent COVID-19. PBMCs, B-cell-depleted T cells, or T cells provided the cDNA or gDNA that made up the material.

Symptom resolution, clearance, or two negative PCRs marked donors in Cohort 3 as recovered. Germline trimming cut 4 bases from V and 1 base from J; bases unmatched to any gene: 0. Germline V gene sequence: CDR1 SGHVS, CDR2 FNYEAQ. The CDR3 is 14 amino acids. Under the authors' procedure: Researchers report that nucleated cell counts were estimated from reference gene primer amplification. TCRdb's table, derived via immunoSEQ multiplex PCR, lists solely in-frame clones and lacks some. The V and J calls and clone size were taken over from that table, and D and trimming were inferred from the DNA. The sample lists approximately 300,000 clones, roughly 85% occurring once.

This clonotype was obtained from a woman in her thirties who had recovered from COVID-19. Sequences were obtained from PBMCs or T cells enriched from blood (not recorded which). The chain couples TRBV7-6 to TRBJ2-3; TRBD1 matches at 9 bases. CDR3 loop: CASSWTGGTDTQYF. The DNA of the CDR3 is TGTGCCAGCAGCTGGACAGGGGGCACAGATACGCAGTATTTT.